The present TCR beta chain was sequenced within a study of T cell responses to AZD1222 COVID-19 vaccine (TCRdb year 2021). For the study in its entirety: Because spike-specific TCR depth and breadth did not differ between the two schedules, AZD1222 recipients who got a second dose at roughly 4 weeks were pooled with those who got a second dose at roughly 12 weeks. TCR sequencing was performed for approximately 240 trial participants, of whom approximately 200 were given two doses of AZD1222 and some 25 were given two doses of MenACWY control vaccine. Trial participants were enrolled into age subgroups of 18-55, 56-69 and 70-plus years, which contained about 160, 30 and 59 TCR-sequenced participants, respectively. The full study reports these points: Participants were mostly white British and included more females than males, and it was suggested by the authors that clonal diversity may have been underestimated. Epitopes outside the regions mutated in the B.1.351 and B.1.1.7 variants were reportedly recognized by nearly half of the unique spike-specific TCRs. The 56-69-year group was small, and its depth increase did not reach significance, likely because of low power. Conclusions about previously exposed vaccinees are limited because only a handful of AZD1222 recipients were SARS-CoV-2 seropositive at baseline. Vaccine-associated CD4 TCRs spanned the whole spike protein, with dominant responses in regions 160-218 and 743-854. Because no day 14 peak-response samples were available, the repertoires could be characterized only after the peak T cell response. Spike-specific TCR breadth and depth rose significantly after two AZD1222 doses compared with day 0 and with MenACWY recipients.

Comment on this clone: This clone's antigen is unknown. Base qualities are not at hand, and no much larger clone is one base apart.

The CDR3 regions of human TCRbeta chains were analyzed by immunosequencing. In the original analysis: TCRs in the repertoires were matched against a reference library of SARS-CoV-2-specific TCRs that had been generated with the MIRA antigen-specificity platform. Breadth was defined as the fraction of unique TCRs that were SARS-CoV-2-associated, and depth was defined as the fraction of total T cells that were SARS-CoV-2-associated. Using the MIRA data, each spike-specific TCR was mapped to the spike region that the TCR reacts to and placed in a CD4 or CD8 class. Log10-transformed breadth and depth values were compared by one-way ANOVA with Sidak's multiple comparisons tests. The table comes from immuneACCESS by way of TCRdb, which keeps in-frame sequences with V and J called. Part of the clones is missing from these tables; in studies checked, under half for an unresolved V gene and the rest for unknown reasons. The V and J calls and clone size are taken from that table; D and trimming were inferred from the DNA. For this sample the table gives roughly 78,000 clones, of which roughly 80% were detected only once. About 3% of the sample is taken by the ten largest.

The intended sense of this specimen's time point label: baseline before first vaccination. Samples from vaccinated people were obtained from the UK trials COV001 and COV002, which included a single-blind randomized controlled phase 2/3 trial of AZD1222 (ChAdOx1 nCoV-19) in healthy adults. For TCRbeta chain sequencing, PBMC samples were collected from trial participants at day 0 and at day 28 after the second dose. The sequenced sample was peripheral blood, obtained on day 0 of AZD1222 vaccination. The clonotype comes from an adult in good health.

The DNA sequence is given as TGTGCCAGCAGCCTGAGGAGAGGGGGGCAGGATGAGCAGTTCTTC. Its coded protein is CASSLRRGGQDEQFF. The rearranged segments are TRBV9 and TRBJ2-1; the D call could be TRBD1 or TRBD2, with each sharing 6 bases. The germline V gene provides CDR1 SGDLS and CDR2 YYNGEE. There are 15 amino acids in the CDR3, from cysteine to phenylalanine inclusive. Here the CDR3 DNA is all that survives: 45 bases in frame from base 1. V is shortened by 4 bases, J by 8 bases, and the region joining them spans 19 bases.